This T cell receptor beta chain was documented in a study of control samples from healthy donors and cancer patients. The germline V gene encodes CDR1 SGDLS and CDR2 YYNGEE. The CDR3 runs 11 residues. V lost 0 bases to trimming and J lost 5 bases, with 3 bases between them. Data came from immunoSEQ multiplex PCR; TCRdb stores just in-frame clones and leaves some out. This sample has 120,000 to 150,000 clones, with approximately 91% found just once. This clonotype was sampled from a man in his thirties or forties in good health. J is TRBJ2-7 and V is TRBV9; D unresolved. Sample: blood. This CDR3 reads CASSVGNEQYF. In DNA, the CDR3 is TGTGCCAGCAGCGTAGGCAACGAGCAGTACTTC.